These 24 T cell receptor beta chains were sequenced from one sample in a study of PD-1 blockade in classical Hodgkin lymphoma. The assay was immunoSEQ multiplex PCR, and TCRdb's table has in-frame clones only and misses some. The sample lists around 19,000 clones, about 80% occurring once. Described time point: cycle 4 day 1 (C4D1), after more than five weeks of nivolumab. Every patient had relapsed following autologous stem cell transplantation, and cohorts differed in brentuximab vedotin exposure. Source: peripheral blood mononuclear cells (PBMCs), taken before the fourth cycle of nivolumab. These receptor sequences come from a human donor with classical Hodgkin lymphoma.

The chain combines TRBV19 with TRBJ2-6; maybe TRBD1 (5 bases). The germline V and J ends were trimmed by 3 bases and 2 bases, with 8 bases remaining between them. The germline V gene has CDR1 LNHDA and CDR2 SQIVND (reference sequence). The CDR3 consists of 15 residues. CDR3 bases: TGTGCCAGTAGTATGGGGCGACCTGGGGCCAACGTCCTGACTTTC. This codes for CASSMGRPGANVLTF.

The J gene is TRBJ2-7, the V gene TRBV5-1; the D is unclear. V was clipped by 1 base and J by 2 bases, with 10 bases between them. The CDR3 runs to 14 residues. CDR1 is SGHRS and CDR2 is YFSETQ in the germline V gene. CDR3 sequence: CASSLLGHTYEQYF. In DNA form, the CDR3 reads TGCGCCAGCAGCTTGTTAGGCCACACCTACGAGCAGTACTTC.

A single count supports this clone. The rearrangement uses TRBV9 and TRBJ2-1; the D gene is possibly TRBD1 (6 bases). The V gene lost 3 bases and the J gene lost 9 bases, with 10 bases spanning the gap. Looked up from germline, CDR1 is SGDLS and CDR2 is YYNGEE. The CDR3 runs to 12 residues. The CDR3 spells CASSAVGGEQFF. As DNA, the CDR3 is TGTGCCAGCAGCGCCGTAGGGGGTGAGCAGTTCTTC. Using reference TRBV9 and TRBJ2-1 for the parts outside the CDR3, the full variable domain is DSGVTQTPKHLITATGQRVTLRCSPRSGDLSVYWYQQSLDQGLQFLIQYYNGEERAKGNILERFSAQQFPDLHSELNLSSLELGDSALYFCASSAVGGEQFFGPGTRLTVL.

V and J are TRBV6-6 and TRBJ2-5; D could derive from TRBD1 or TRBD2 (5 bases each). CDR3 length: 15 residues. V lost 3 bases to trimming and J lost 5 bases, with 16 bases between them. Germline V lookup: CDR1 MNHNY, CDR2 SVGAGI (reference sequence). This chain's CDR3 is CASSYDAREGETQYF. The DNA of the CDR3 is TGTGCCAGCAGTTATGACGCCAGAGAGGGGGAGACCCAGTACTTC.

This clone was recorded once. The chain has TRBV7-2 and TRBJ2-4; no firm D call. Per the germline V gene, CDR1 is SGHTA and CDR2 is FQGNSA. Trimming stripped 4 bases from V and 9 bases from J, with 7 bases between. The CDR3 runs 11 residues. The DNA of the CDR3 is TGTGCCAGCAGCTACCGAGGCATTCAGTACTTC. It codes for CASSYRGIQYF.

The V gene is TRBV28, the J gene TRBJ2-1; D is perhaps TRBD2 (6 bases). CDR1 and CDR2 from the germline V gene are MDHEN and SYDVKM. The CDR3 covers 15 residues. Trimming removed 1 base from V and 3 bases from J, with 10 bases in between. The DNA of the CDR3 is TGTGCCAGCAGTTTATATGCGGGGAGCTACAATGAGCAGTTCTTC. Protein: CASSLYAGSYNEQFF.

The chain links TRBV6-1 to TRBJ2-7; D is unclear. Germline V lookup: CDR1 MNHNS, CDR2 SASEGT. V was shortened by 6 bases and J by 2 bases, with 8 bases between the two germline ends. This CDR3 spans 12 amino acids. Here the CDR3 DNA reads TGTGCCAGCAGGTTCAACGCCTACGAGCAGTACTTC. Translated: CASRFNAYEQYF.

The chain links TRBV9 to TRBJ1-6; D gene ambiguous. The CDR3 extends over 15 amino acids. V shed 4 bases and J shed 8 bases, with 16 bases lying between them. Germline values: CDR1 SGDLS, CDR2 YYNGEE. CDR3 loop: CASSPGQMIYSPLHF. CDR3 nucleotide sequence: TGTGCCAGCAGCCCCGGCCAAATGATTTATTCACCCCTCCACTTT.

The gene calls are TRBV18 and TRBJ1-6, with a possible D match to TRBD1 (6 bases). The CDR3 consists of 15 residues. Germline CDR1 KGHSH, CDR2 LQKENI. Trimming shortened V by 3 bases and J by 7 bases, and 13 bases separated the two germline ends. DNA for the CDR3: TGTGCCAGCTCACCGTCGGGGGCTTTGAATTCACCCCTCCACTTT. Translated, it gives CASSPSGALNSPLHF.

The chain recombines TRBV19 with TRBJ2-3; D is undetermined. V lost 10 bases, J lost 2 bases, and 13 bases lay in between. The CDR3 is 13 amino acids. The germline CDR1 and CDR2 sequences are LNHDA and SQIVND (reference sequence). Written as DNA, the CDR3 is TGTGCCATCATGCGTCCCACCACAGATACGCAGTATTTT. It specifies CAIMRPTTDTQYF.

This rearrangement joins TRBV11-2 to TRBJ2-3; D not certain. The CDR3 loop spans 13 amino acids. Germline CDR1 and CDR2: SGHAT and FQNNGV. Between the trimmed V and J ends, which lost 2 bases and 11 bases, there was a span of 14 bases. The CDR3 protein is CASSLFHLQRQYF. CDR3 in DNA: TGTGCCAGCAGCTTATTTCACTTGCAAAGGCAGTATTTT.

The chain employs TRBV9 and TRBJ2-7; TRBD2 matches 7 bases. The CDR3 is 14 amino acids. Germline assignment: CDR1 SGDLS and CDR2 YYNGEE. V shed 0 bases, J shed 4 bases, and the junction held 4 bases outside the gene matches. CDR3: CASSVDGGGYEQYF. In nucleotides, the CDR3 is TGTGCCAGCAGCGTAGATGGGGGAGGGTACGAGCAGTACTTC. Combining the CDR3 with reference TRBV9 and TRBJ2-7 gives the whole variable domain DSGVTQTPKHLITATGQRVTLRCSPRSGDLSVYWYQQSLDQGLQFLIQYYNGEERAKGNILERFSAQQFPDLHSELNLSSLELGDSALYFCASSVDGGGYEQYFGPGTRLTVT.

The chain has TRBV9 and TRBJ1-6; 8 bases line up with TRBD1. V lost 1 base, J lost 6 bases, and 6 bases stayed unmatched. This CDR3 spans 16 amino acids. Germline CDR1 SGDLS, CDR2 YYNGEE. This CDR3 reads CASSVSGTGINSPLHF. The CDR3 DNA sequence: TGTGCCAGCAGCGTAAGCGGGACAGGAATTAATTCACCCCTCCACTTT.

This chain uses TRBV28 with TRBJ2-7, with D hard to call. The CDR3 has 12 amino acids. In germline, CDR1 is MDHEN, CDR2 SYDVKM. V dropped 6 bases and J dropped 0 bases, with 6 bases sitting between them. CDR3 nucleotide sequence: TGTGCCAGCAGAACTGACTCCTACGAGCAGTACTTC. Protein product: CASRTDSYEQYF. The full variable domain, completed using reference TRBV28 and TRBJ2-7, is DVKVTQSSRYLVKRTGEKVFLECVQDMDHENMFWYRQDPGLGLRLIYFSYDVKMKEKGDIPEGYSVSREKKERFSLILESASTNQTSMYLCASRTDSYEQYFGPGTRLTVT.

This clone was recorded a few times. V gene TRBV9 combines with J gene TRBJ2-3; D possibly uses TRBD1 or TRBD2 (5 bases each). Deletions cut 0 bases from V and 6 bases from J, with 14 bases between. This CDR3 region has 15 residues. Germline CDR1 reads SGDLS; CDR2 reads YYNGEE. The CDR3 is CASSVGGQGLDTQYF. Here the CDR3 DNA reads TGTGCCAGCAGCGTAGGAGGGCAGGGCTTGGATACGCAGTATTTT.

The count of this clone is one. The V and J genes are TRBV28 and TRBJ2-3, with D possibly TRBD2 on 6 matching bases. The CDR3 contains 15 residues. V was pared by 6 bases and J by 1 base, with 14 bases between. Germline V gene sequence: CDR1 MDHEN, CDR2 SYDVKM. CDR3 sequence (DNA): TGTGCCAGCAGCTCCTTCGGCGGGGGCACAGATACGCAGTATTTT. Protein sequence: CASSSFGGGTDTQYF.

The table lists this clone with a count of one. The chain is built from TRBV7-2 and TRBJ2-5, with D possibly matching TRBD1 (5 bases). This CDR3 has 14 amino acids. The germline V gene has CDR1 SGHTA and CDR2 FQGNSA. V shed 2 bases and J shed 1 base, with 8 bases lying between them. The CDR3 bases are TGTGCCAGCAGCTTAAAAGGGGTCCAAGAGACCCAGTACTTC. Translating gives CASSLKGVQETQYF.

The chain carries TRBV28 and TRBJ2-2; 11 bases are shared with TRBD2. CDR1 is MDHEN, CDR2 SYDVKM, per germline. This CDR3 has 16 amino acids. Trimming removed 7 bases from V and 6 bases from J; junction bases left unmatched: 10. In nucleotides, the CDR3 is TGTGCCAGCATCCATCTCGGGACTAGCGGACCCGGGGAGCTGTTTTTT. Translating it yields CASIHLGTSGPGELFF. Using reference TRBV28 and TRBJ2-2 for the parts outside the CDR3, the full variable domain is DVKVTQSSRYLVKRTGEKVFLECVQDMDHENMFWYRQDPGLGLRLIYFSYDVKMKEKGDIPEGYSVSREKKERFSLILESASTNQTSMYLCASIHLGTSGPGELFFGEGSRLTVL.

J is TRBJ2-3 and V is TRBV5-1; TRBD1 might be the D (5 bases). The germline CDR1 and CDR2 sequences are SGHRS and YFSETQ. V lost 7 bases, J lost 4 bases, and 19 bases lay in between. There are 15 residues in the CDR3. The CDR3 reads CASAGASGISDTQYF. DNA of the CDR3: TGCGCCAGCGCTGGGGCATCAGGGATATCAGATACGCAGTATTTT.

The V and J genes are TRBV5-4 and TRBJ1-2, with TRBD1 as a possible D gene (6 bases). The CDR3 sequence is 15 residues long. Trimming cost V 0 bases and J 4 bases, with 13 bases left between them. Germline CDR1 SGHNT, CDR2 YYREEE (reference sequence). The CDR3 loop is CASSLEGGSSYGYTF. In DNA, the CDR3 is TGTGCCAGCAGCTTGGAGGGGGGGTCGAGCTATGGCTACACCTTC.

The chain recombines TRBV2 with TRBJ1-2, with 8 nucleotides matching TRBD1. Germline CDR1 and CDR2: SNHLY and FYNNEI. CDR3 length: 15 residues. Losses at the gene ends were 4 bases for V and 0 bases for J; bases not matched to a gene: 4. CDR3 coding DNA: TGTGCCAGCAGTGTCAGGGGGCGGACTAACTATGGCTACACCTTC. It encodes CASSVRGRTNYGYTF.

This sequence joins TRBV5-1 and TRBJ2-7; D gene ambiguous. Germline CDR1 reads SGHRS; CDR2 reads YFSETQ. Trimming cost V 0 bases and J 4 bases, with 5 bases left between them. This CDR3 comprises 12 residues. The CDR3 bases are TGCGCCAGCAGCTTGGCACCTTACGAGCAGTACTTC. Protein: CASSLAPYEQYF.

The chain combines TRBV7-8 with TRBJ1-1; D possibly corresponds to TRBD1 (5 bases). Looked up from germline, CDR1 is SGHVS and CDR2 is FQNEAQ. CDR3 length equals 15 residues. With 5 bases removed from V and 4 bases from J, the gap between germline ends came to 17 bases. The CDR3 spells CASSDPGLGGTEAFF. Here the CDR3 DNA reads TGTGCCAGCAGCGATCCCGGGTTGGGGGGCACTGAAGCTTTCTTT. Combining the CDR3 with reference TRBV7-8 and TRBJ1-1 gives the whole variable domain GAGVSQSPRYKVAKRGQDVALRCDPISGHVSLFWYQQALGQGPEFLTYFQNEAQLDKSGLPSDRFFAERPEGSVSTLKIQRTQQEDSAVYLCASSDPGLGGTEAFFGQGTRLTVV.

This CDR3 reads CAWNPGTVDNEQFF. CDR3 DNA sequence: TGTGCCTGGAACCCAGGAACCGTAGACAATGAGCAGTTCTTC. This sequence joins TRBV30 and TRBJ2-1; D gene ambiguous. Trimming took off 4 bases at V and 5 bases at J, with 15 bases between the two ends. Per the germline V gene, CDR1 is GTSNPN and CDR2 is SVGIG (reference sequence). The CDR3 is 14 residues long.